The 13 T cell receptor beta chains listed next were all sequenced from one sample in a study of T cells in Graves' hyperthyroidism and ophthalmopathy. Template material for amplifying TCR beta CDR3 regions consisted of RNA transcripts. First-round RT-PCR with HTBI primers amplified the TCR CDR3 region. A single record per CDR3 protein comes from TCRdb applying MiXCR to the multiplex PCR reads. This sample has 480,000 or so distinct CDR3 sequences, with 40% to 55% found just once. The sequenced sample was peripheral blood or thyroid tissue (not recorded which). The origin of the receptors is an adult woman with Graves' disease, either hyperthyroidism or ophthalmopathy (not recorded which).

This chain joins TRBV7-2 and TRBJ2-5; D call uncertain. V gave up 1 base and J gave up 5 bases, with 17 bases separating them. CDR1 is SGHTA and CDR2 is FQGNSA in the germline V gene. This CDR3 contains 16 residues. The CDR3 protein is CASSLVSTNTGETQYF. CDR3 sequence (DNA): TGTGCCAGCAGCTTAGTTTCCACAAACACCGGGGAGACCCAGTACTTC.

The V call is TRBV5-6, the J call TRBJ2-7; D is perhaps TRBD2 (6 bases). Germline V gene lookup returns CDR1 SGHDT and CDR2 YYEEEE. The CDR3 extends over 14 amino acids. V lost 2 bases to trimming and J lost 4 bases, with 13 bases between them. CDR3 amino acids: CASSFPGEGYEQYF. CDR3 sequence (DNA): TGTGCCAGCAGCTTCCCGGGGGAAGGTTACGAGCAGTACTTC. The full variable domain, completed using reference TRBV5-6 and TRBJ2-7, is DAGVTQSPTHLIKTRGQQVTLRCSPKSGHDTVSWYQQALGQGPQFIFQYYEEEERQRGNFPDRFSGHQFPNYSSELNVNALLLGDSALYLCASSFPGEGYEQYFGPGTRLTVT.

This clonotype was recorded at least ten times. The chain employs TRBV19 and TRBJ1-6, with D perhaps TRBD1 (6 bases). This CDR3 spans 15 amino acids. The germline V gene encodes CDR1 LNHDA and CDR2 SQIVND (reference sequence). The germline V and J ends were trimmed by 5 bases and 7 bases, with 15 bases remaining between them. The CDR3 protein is CASSFPPGANSPLHF. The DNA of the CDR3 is TGTGCCAGTAGTTTTCCTCCAGGGGCCAATTCACCCCTCCACTTT.

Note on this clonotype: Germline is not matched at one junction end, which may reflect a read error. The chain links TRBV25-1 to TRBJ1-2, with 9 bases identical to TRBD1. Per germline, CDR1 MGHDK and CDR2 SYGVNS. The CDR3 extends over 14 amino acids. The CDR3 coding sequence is TGTGCCAGCAGTGATGGGACAGGGTTTAATGGCTACGCCTTC. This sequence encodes CASSDGTGFNGYAF.

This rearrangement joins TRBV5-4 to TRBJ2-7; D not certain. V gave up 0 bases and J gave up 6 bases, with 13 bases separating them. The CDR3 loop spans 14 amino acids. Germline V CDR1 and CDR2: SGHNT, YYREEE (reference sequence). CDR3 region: CASSLDGRLFEQYF. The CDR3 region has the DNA TGTGCCAGCAGCTTGGATGGACGGCTTTTCGAGCAGTACTTC.

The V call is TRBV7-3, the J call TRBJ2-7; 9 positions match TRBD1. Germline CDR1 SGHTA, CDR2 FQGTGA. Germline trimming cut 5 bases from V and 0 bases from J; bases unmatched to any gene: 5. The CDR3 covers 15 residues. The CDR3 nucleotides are TGTGCCAGCAGCCCCATACAGGGGGCCTCCTACGAGCAGTACTTC. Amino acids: CASSPIQGASYEQYF.

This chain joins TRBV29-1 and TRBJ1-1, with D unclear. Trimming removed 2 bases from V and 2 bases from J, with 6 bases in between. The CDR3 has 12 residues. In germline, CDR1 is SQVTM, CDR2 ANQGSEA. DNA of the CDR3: TGCAGCGTTGAAAACGAAAACACTGAAGCTTTCTTT. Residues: CSVENENTEAFF.

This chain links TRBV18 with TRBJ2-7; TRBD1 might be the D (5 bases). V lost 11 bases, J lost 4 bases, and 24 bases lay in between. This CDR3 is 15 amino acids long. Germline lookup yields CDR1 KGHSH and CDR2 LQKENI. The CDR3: CASTLLGASEYEQYF. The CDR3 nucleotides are TGTGCCTCGACCCTTCTTGGGGCAAGCGAGTACGAGCAGTACTTC.

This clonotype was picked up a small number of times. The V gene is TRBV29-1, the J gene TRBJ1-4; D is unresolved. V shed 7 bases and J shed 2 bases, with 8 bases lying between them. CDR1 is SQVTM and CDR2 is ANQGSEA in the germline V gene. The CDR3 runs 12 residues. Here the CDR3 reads CSAQRTNEKLFF. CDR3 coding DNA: TGCAGCGCCCAACGGACTAATGAAAAACTGTTTTTT.

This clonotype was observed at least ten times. CDR3 residues: CASSFGRGSGNTIYF. The CDR3 bases are TGTGCCAGCAGCTTTGGCCGGGGCTCTGGAAACACCATATATTTT. This chain uses TRBV11-2 with TRBJ1-3; D remains ambiguous. V was trimmed by 3 bases and J by 0 bases, leaving 9 bases between them. Germline assignment: CDR1 SGHAT and CDR2 FQNNGV. CDR3 size: 15 residues.

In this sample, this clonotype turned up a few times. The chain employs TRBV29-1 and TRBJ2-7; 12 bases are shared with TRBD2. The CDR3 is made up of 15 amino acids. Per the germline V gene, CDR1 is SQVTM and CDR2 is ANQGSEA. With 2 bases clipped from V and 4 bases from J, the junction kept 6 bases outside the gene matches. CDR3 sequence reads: CSVERLAGVSYEQYF. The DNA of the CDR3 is TGCAGCGTTGAACGACTAGCGGGGGTGAGTTACGAGCAGTACTTC.

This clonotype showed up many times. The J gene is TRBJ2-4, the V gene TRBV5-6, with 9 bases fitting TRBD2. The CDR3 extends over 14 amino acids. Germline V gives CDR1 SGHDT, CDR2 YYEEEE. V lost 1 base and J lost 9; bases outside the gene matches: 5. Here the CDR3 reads CASSLIAGAGIQYF. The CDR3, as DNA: TGTGCCAGCAGCTTGATAGCGGGAGCGGGCATTCAGTACTTC. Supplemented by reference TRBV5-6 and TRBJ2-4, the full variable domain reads DAGVTQSPTHLIKTRGQQVTLRCSPKSGHDTVSWYQQALGQGPQFIFQYYEEEERQRGNFPDRFSGHQFPNYSSELNVNALLLGDSALYLCASSLIAGAGIQYFGAGTRLSVL.

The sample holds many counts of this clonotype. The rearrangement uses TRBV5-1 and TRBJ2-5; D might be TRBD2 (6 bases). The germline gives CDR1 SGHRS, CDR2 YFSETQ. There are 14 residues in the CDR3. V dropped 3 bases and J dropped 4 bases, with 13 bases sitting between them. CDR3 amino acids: CASSSGAGRETQYF. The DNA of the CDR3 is TGCGCCAGCAGCTCGGGAGCAGGACGAGAGACCCAGTACTTC.